This T cell receptor beta chain was documented in a study of glioma-infiltrating T cells after dendritic cell vaccination (TCRdb year 2016). In the study overall: A cohort of 15 glioblastoma patients from Phase I and II dendritic cell vaccination trials was included, of whom 9 were newly diagnosed and 6 had recurrent disease. Each patient got three intradermal injections of the dendritic cell vaccine, spaced at biweekly intervals, in the arm below the axilla. The vaccine consisted of monocyte-derived dendritic cells cultured seven to eight days with IL-4 and GM-CSF, then pulsed overnight with autologous tumor lysate. Survival after dendritic cell vaccination was correlated with TCR sequencing metrics, such as TIL content and the overlap between tumor and blood repertoires. Tumor-infiltrating lymphocyte content was quantified and tumor and blood repertoires were compared in dendritic cell-vaccinated glioblastoma patients by deep sequencing of TCR beta CDR3 regions. Between the early 2000s and the early 2010s, patients were given autologous tumor lysate-pulsed dendritic cell vaccination.

Study-wide findings and limitations: After dendritic cell vaccination, a higher estimated pretreatment TIL content predicted longer time to progression and overall survival. No direct relationship between TCR clonality and survival was found, suggesting a diverse polyclonal response may matter. The three-group TCR overlap response model was described as speculative and requiring prospective validation. The cohort was small and heterogeneous, few patients had complete blood and tumor sets, and even fewer had initial-recurrent tumor pairs.

The immunoSEQ assay amplified TCRB CDR3 regions from around 2.1 micrograms of genomic DNA, or from all available DNA when less than that amount was available. The multiplex PCR employed 60 forward primers targeting TCR V beta segments and 13 reverse primers targeting J beta segments. To estimate the number of reads per starting template, synthetic control templates were added to each sample at limiting dilution. Reads of 87 bp were generated by sequencing on the Illumina HiSeq System. In the authors' own workflow: PCR and sequencing errors were removed by merging closely related sequences with a nearest neighbor algorithm. TCR overlap was measured as the percentage of unique tumor TCR beta sequences that were also present in the peripheral blood of the same patient. In TCRdb, the immuneACCESS table is reduced to in-frame sequences with V and J assigned. These tables do not hold every clone; where another copy was compared, an unresolved V gene accounts for under half, and the others remain unexplained. V and J calls and clone size are copied from that table; D and trimming were computed from the DNA. The sample table shows about 92,000 clones, and more than 75% are seen once. The ten largest clones capture approximately 14% of the sample.

Concerning this clone: There is no known antigen for this receptor. Base qualities are missing; no much larger clone stands one base away.

The trim is 4 bases for V and 8 bases for J, with a gap of 9 bases between the germline ends. Its CDR3 holds 12 amino acids, cysteine through phenylalanine. Just CDR3 DNA is preserved here, 36 bases in frame from base 1. CDR1 and CDR2 are read off the germline V gene as MDHEN and SYDVKM. Patients were selected for having adequate residual fresh-frozen tumor tissue and more than two years of available survival data. None of the glioblastoma patients carried an isocitrate dehydrogenase mutation, although molecular status otherwise varied. PBMC were collected before vaccination, two weeks after the third vaccination, and at tumor progression when it occurred. The Qiagen DNeasy Blood extraction Kit was used for extraction of genomic DNA.

This receptor chain uses TRBV28 and TRBJ2-1; D gene: possibly TRBD2, on 7 matching bases. The source was blood, collected before dendritic cell vaccination. This receptor was obtained from a human donor with glioblastoma. CDR3 sequence: CASSWGGYEQFF. The nucleotide sequence reads as follows: TGTGCCAGCAGTTGGGGGGGCTATGAGCAGTTCTTC.